This TCR beta chain comes out of a study of control samples from healthy donors and cancer patients. This table comes from immunoSEQ multiplex PCR, and its TCRdb copy is limited to in-frame clones, with some not included. The data hold roughly 130,000 clones, with about 88% observed a single time. The CDR3 has 11 residues. CDR1 and CDR2 (germline): SNHLY, FYNNEI. Trimming removed 6 bases at V and 7 bases at J, with 10 bases between. The sequence came from a man aged 50-60 years in good health. The chain couples TRBV2 to TRBJ2-7; D possibly corresponds to TRBD1 (6 bases). Sequenced sample: blood. The CDR3 nucleotides are TGTGCCAGCAGGGGGGCCCGGGAGCAGTACTTC. Its protein is CASRGAREQYF.